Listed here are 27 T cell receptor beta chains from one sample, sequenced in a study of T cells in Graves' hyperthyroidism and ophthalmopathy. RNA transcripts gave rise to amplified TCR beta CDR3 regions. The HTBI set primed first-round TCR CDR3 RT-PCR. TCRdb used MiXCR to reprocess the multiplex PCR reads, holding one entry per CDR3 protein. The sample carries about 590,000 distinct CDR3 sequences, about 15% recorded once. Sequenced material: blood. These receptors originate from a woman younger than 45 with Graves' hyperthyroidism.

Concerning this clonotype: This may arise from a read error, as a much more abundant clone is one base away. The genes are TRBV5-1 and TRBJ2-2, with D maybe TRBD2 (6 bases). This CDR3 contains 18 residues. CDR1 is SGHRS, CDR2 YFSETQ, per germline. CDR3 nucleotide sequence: TGCGCCAGCGGCTTGGGCAGGAGGGGCAGAGCGAACACCGGGGAGCTGTTTTTT. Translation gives CASGLGRRGRANTGELFF. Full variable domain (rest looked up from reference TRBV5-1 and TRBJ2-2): KAGVTQTPRYLIKTRGQQVTLSCSPISGHRSVSWYQQTPGQGLQFLFEYFSETQRNKGNFPGRFSGRQFSNSRSEMNVSTLELGDSALYLCASGLGRRGRANTGELFFGEGSRLTVL.

The CDR3 DNA is TGTGCCAGCAGCAGCCGGGACAGCATGAACTATGGCTACACCTTC. Encoded protein: CASSSRDSMNYGYTF. This sequence joins TRBV6-2 or TRBV6-3 and TRBJ1-2; 7 positions agree with TRBD1. The CDR3 contains 15 residues. The germline V gene encodes CDR1 MNHEY and CDR2 SVGEGT. Trimming removed 6 bases from V and 2 bases from J; junction bases left unmatched: 9.

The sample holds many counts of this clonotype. CDR3 in amino acids: CASSPDRIYGYTF. CDR3 bases: TGTGCCAGCTCACCCGACAGGATCTATGGCTACACCTTC. The genes are TRBV18 and TRBJ1-2, with D tentatively TRBD1 (6 bases). Trimming removed 3 bases at V and 4 bases at J, with 9 bases between. The CDR3 extends over 13 amino acids. Looked up from germline, CDR1 is KGHSH and CDR2 is LQKENI.

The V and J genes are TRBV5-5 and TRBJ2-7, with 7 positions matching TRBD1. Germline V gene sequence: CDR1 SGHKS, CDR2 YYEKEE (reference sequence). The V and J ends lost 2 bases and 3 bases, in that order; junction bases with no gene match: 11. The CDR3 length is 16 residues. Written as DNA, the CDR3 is TGTGCCAGCAGCTTTTTCCCGGGGCAGGGGGTCTACGAGCAGTACTTC. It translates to CASSFFPGQGVYEQYF.

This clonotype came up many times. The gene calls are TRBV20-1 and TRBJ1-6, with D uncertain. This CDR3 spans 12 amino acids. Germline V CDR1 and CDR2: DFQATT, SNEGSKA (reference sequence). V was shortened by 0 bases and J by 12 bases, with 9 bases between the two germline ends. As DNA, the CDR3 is TGCAGTGCTAGAGAGCCCGCTAGACCCCTCCACTTT. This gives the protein CSAREPARPLHF.

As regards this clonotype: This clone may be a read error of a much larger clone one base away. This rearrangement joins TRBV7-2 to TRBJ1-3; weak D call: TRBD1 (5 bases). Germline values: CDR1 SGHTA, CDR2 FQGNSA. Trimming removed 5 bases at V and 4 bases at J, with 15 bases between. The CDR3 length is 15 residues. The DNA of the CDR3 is TGTGCCAGCAGCAGGGACGGATCGAGGGGAAACACCATATATTTT. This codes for CASSRDGSRGNTIYF.

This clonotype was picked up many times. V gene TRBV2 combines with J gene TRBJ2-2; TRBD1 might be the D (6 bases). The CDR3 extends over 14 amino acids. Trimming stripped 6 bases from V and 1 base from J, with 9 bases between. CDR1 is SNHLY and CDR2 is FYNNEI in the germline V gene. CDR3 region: CASRGQLNTGELFF. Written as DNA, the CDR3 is TGTGCCAGCAGAGGACAGTTGAACACCGGGGAGCTGTTTTTT.

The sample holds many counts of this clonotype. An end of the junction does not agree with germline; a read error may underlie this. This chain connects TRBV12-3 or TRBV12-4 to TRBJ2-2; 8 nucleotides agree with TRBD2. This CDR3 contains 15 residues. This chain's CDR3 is CASRLAGMDTGELFF. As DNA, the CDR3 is TGTGCCAGCAGATTAGCGGGAATGGACACCGGGGAGCTGTTTTTT.

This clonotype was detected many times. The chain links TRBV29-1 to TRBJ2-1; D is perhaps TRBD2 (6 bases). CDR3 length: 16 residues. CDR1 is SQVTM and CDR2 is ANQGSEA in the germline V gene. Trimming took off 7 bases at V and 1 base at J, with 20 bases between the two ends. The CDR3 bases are TGCAGCGCTATAATGGCCCGGGAGCTGTCCTACAATGAGCAGTTCTTC. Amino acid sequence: CSAIMARELSYNEQFF.

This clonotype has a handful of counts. CDR3 in amino acids: CASGLTEISGNTIYF. CDR3 sequence (DNA): TGTGCTAGTGGTTTGACGGAAATCTCTGGAAACACCATATATTTT. The gene calls are TRBV12-5 and TRBJ1-3, with D uncertain. This CDR3 comprises 15 residues. In germline, CDR1 is LGHNT, CDR2 FRNRAP. Trimming took 2 bases from V and 0 from J, leaving 8 bases between them.

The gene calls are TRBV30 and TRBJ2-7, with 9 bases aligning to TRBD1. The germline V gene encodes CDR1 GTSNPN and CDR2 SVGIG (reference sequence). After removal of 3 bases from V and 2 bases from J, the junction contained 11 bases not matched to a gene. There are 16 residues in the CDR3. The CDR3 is CAWRGTRDRATYEQYF. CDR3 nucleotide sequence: TGTGCCTGGAGGGGGACCCGGGACAGGGCCACCTACGAGCAGTACTTC. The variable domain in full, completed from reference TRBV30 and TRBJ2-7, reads SQTIHQWPATLVQPVGSPLSLECTVEGTSNPNLYWYRQAAGRGLQLLFYSVGIGQISSEVPQNLSASRPQDRQFILSSKKLLLSDSGFYLCAWRGTRDRATYEQYFGPGTRLTVT.

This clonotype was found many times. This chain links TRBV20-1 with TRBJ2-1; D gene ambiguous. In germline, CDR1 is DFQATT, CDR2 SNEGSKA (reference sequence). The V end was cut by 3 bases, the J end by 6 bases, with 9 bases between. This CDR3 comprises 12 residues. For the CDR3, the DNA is TGCAGTGCTAGTACTGCTAGCAATGAGCAGTTCTTC. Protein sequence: CSASTASNEQFF.

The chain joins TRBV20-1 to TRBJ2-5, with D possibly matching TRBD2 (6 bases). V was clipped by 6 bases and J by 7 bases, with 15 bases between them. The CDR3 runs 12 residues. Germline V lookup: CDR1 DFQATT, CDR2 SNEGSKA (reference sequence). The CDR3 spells CSAGTLRGTQYF. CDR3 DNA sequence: TGCAGTGCCGGGACCTTGCGGGGGACCCAGTACTTC.

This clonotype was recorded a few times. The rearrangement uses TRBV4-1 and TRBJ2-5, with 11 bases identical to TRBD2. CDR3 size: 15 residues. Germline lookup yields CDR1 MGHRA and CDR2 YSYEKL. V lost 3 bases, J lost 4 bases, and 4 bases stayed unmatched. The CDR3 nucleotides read TGCGCCAGCAGCCACCTAGCGGGAGGTGGAGAGACCCAGTACTTC. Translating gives CASSHLAGGGETQYF.

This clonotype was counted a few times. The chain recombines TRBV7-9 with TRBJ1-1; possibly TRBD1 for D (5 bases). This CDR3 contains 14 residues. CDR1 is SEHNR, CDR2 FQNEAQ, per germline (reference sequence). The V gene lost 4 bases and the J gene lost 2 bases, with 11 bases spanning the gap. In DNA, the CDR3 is TGTGCCAGCAGCTCCCTGACAGACAACACTGAAGCTTTCTTT. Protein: CASSSLTDNTEAFF.

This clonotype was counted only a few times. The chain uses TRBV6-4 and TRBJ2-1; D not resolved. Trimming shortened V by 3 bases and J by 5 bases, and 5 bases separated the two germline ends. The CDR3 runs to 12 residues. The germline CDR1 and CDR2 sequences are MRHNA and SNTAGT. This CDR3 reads CASSEGNNEQFF. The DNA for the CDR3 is TGTGCCAGCAGTGAAGGGAACAATGAGCAGTTCTTC.

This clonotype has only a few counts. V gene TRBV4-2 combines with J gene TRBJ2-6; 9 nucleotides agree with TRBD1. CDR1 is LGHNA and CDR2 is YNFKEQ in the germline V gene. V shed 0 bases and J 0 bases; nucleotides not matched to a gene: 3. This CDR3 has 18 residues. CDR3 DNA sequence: TGTGCCAGCAGCCAAGAGGACAGGGGAACCTCTGGGGCCAACGTCCTGACTTTC. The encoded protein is CASSQEDRGTSGANVLTF.

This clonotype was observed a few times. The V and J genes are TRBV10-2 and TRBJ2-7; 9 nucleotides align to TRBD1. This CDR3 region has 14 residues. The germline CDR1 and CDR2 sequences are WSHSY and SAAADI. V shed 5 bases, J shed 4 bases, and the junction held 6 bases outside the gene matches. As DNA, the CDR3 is TGCGCCAGCAGTAAACAGGGGGCGTTTTACGAGCAGTACTTC. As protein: CASSKQGAFYEQYF.

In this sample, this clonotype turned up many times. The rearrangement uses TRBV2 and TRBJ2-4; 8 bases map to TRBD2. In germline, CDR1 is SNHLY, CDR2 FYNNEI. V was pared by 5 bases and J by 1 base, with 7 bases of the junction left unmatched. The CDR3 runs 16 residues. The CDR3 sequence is CASSSPAGEAKNIQYF. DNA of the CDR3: TGTGCCAGCAGTTCACCAGCGGGAGAGGCCAAAAACATTCAGTACTTC.

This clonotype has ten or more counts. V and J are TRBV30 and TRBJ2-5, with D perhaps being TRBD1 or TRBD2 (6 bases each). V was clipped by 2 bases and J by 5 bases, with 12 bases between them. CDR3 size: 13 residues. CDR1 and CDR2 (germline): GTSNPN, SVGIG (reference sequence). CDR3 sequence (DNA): TGTGCCTGGAGTAAAGGGGGGCCGGAGACCCAGTACTTC. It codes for CAWSKGGPETQYF.

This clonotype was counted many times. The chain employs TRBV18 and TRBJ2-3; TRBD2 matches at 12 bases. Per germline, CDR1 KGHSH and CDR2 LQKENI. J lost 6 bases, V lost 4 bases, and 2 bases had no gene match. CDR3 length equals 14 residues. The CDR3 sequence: CASSRLAGADTQYF. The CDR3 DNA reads TGTGCCAGCTCACGACTAGCGGGAGCGGATACGCAGTATTTT.

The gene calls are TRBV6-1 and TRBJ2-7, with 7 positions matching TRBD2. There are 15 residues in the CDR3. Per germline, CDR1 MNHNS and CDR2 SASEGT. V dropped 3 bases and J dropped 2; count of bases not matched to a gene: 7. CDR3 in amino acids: CASSEGRGTTYEQYF. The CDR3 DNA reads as TGTGCCAGCAGTGAGGGCCGCGGGACTACCTACGAGCAGTACTTC.

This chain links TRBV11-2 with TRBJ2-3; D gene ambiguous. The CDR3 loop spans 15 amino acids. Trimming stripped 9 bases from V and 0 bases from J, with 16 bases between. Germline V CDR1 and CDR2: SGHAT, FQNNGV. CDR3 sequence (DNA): TGTGCCAGTACAGCGCAGTCCATTAGCACAGATACGCAGTATTTT. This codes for CASTAQSISTDTQYF.

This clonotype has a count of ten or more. The CDR3: CASSNPAGRGSGTGELFF. The CDR3 DNA reads TGTGCCAGCAGCAACCCAGCGGGCAGGGGGTCGGGCACCGGGGAGCTGTTTTTT. The rearrangement links TRBV7-2 to TRBJ2-2; maybe TRBD1 (7 bases). The CDR3 runs 18 residues. Germline V gene data show CDR1 as SGHTA and CDR2 as FQGNSA. V was cut by 5 bases and J by 4 bases, with 23 bases left in between.

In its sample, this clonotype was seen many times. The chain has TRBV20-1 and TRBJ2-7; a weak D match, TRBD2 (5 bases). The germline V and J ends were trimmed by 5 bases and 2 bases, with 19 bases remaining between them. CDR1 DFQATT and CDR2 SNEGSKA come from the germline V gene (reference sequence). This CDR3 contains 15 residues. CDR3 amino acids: CSARTDLARAYEQYF. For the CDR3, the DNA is TGCAGTGCTCGAACCGACTTAGCGAGGGCCTACGAGCAGTACTTC.

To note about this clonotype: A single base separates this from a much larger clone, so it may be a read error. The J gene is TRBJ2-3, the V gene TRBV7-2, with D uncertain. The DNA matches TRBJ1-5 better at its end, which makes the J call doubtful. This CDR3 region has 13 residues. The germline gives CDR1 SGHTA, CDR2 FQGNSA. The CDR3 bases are TGTGCCTGGATTCCTGAATACACAGATACGCAGCATTTT. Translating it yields CAWIPEYTDTQHF.

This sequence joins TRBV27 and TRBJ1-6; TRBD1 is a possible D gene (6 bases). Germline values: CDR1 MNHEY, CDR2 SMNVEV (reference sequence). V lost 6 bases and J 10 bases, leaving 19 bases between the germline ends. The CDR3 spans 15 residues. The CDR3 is CASSPGSGARSPLHF. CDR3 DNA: TGTGCCAGCAGCCCGGGGTCGGGGGCACGGTCACCCCTCCACTTT.